This T cell receptor beta chain was recorded in a study of long-term antiretroviral therapy in people with HIV (dated by TCRdb to 2021 to 2024). The study in broad terms: The earliest samples were collected roughly a decade before the 2015 WHO recommendation for immediate ART, at a time when ART was usually postponed until CD4 counts fell. A retrospective serial study tested whether changes in peripheral blood TRB repertoire composition and diversity were associated with ART initiation and durable HIV suppression. The cohort contributed 150 to 200 cryopreserved PBMC samples from 30 to 35 adults with confirmed HIV infection, collected serially over a mean of approximately six years (range 1-12). Among the 30 to 35 participants with HIV, eleven to twelve were female. No cross-contamination during QIAcube processing was seen in test extractions of a monoclonal T-cell line run alongside approximately 36 polyclonal samples.

The immunoSEQ hsTCRB v3.0 assay was used at survey level resolution for TRB variable region sequencing. A depth of roughly 40,000-55,000 T-cell genomes per sample was targeted for TRB sequencing. TRB libraries were pooled and sequenced on an Illumina MiSeq using a v3 150-cycle kit. As for the original processing: Analysis of repertoires was carried out in R inside a reproducible Nextflow workflow spanning QC, data transformation and analysis. Custom analyses were implemented in LymphoSeq2, an R package for AIRR-Seq data exploration. A handful of samples that produced fewer than 5000 total TRB sequences were removed, so about 200 HIV repertoires were analyzed. Among the 188 retained HIV repertoires, 55 to 60 were collected before ART initiation and over 120 were collected after ART initiation. Repertoires were downsampled to 5000 TRB nucleotide sequences, and summary statistics were averaged over 100 downsampling iterations. The analysis kept only TRB sequences whose CDR3 regions were at least seven amino acids long. Two measures captured diversity: a Shannon entropy-derived clonality score and the Gini coefficient. In the repertoire networks, any two of the top 5000 CDR3 amino acid sequences were connected whenever the two sequences differed by an edit distance of one. For TRB CDR3 amino acid sequences, GLIPH2 was used to predict antigen specificity groups and MHC restriction. To flag known associations with CMV, EBV, HIV or tissue antigens, CDR3 amino acid sequences were compared against VDJdb and McPAS-TCR. Pre-ART, post-ART and control groups were compared with Wilcoxon signed-rank tests and Holm-Bonferroni correction. As stored in TCRdb, this immuneACCESS dataset retains in-frame rearrangements with V and J assigned. A fraction of the clones does not appear; measured against another copy, unresolved V genes explain less than half of the discrepancy, and the remainder lacks a known reason. V, J and clone size are those of that table, while D and trimming were read from the DNA. This sample holds 20,000 to 25,000 clones; about four fifths were observed only once. Roughly 4.6% of the sample rests with the top ten.

Points on this clone: Its antigen is currently not known. There are no base qualities to consult, and no much larger clone falls within one base.

To be included, a participant needed at least one PBMC sample from before ART initiation plus at least two post-ART samples. All participants with HIV were treated in the United States of America. Before DNA extraction, cryopreserved samples containing about 1-11 million PBMC were thawed and washed. At the time of the earliest PBMC sample, participants with HIV were aged between about 20 and 54 years. PBMC samples from each participant spanned 1-4 timepoints before ART initiation and 2-8 timepoints after ART initiation, with a median of 7 samples. For every participant, serial HIV viral load, CD4+ T-cell count, ART history and demographic data were obtained. Genomic DNA was extracted from unsorted PBMC with a Qiagen kit on a QIAcube, with processing performed in batches of 12 samples. What the work shows at the level of the full study, not this receptor alone: At every time point, the repertoire was dominated by expanded TRB clones first identified before ART initiation, although this dominance fluctuated and, in many PLHIV, declined after ART. HIV repertoires had narrower CDR3 length ranges than controls, and the network structure suggested an antigen-experienced repertoire that shifted only slightly toward naive after ART. The samples span the years 2004 to 2017, and the ART regimens used at that time may not be as effective as current regimens. Starting ART was linked to a significant rise in TRB diversity, yet even with long-term ART the diversity remained significantly lower than in transplant donor controls. Because pre-ART samples had limited cell numbers, unsorted PBMC were profiled rather than sorted CD4+ and CD8+ T cells. No data were available on ART adherence, viral resistance or therapy changes, limiting inferences about post-ART repertoire changes. Limited PBMC availability meant only the TCR beta chain was sequenced, without alpha chain pairing.

CDR1 LNHDA and CDR2 SQIVND were looked up in the germline V gene (reference sequence). The germline V and J ends show losses of 0 bases and 0 bases respectively, and no gene match explains 2 bases of the junction. From its cysteine to its phenylalanine, the CDR3 spans 16 amino acids. Just CDR3 DNA is preserved here, 48 bases in frame from base 1. Here the chain combines TRBV19 and TRBJ2-7; 10 junctional bases match TRBD2. Sequenced here: unsorted PBMCs, sampled 3 years after starting antiretroviral therapy. This sequence was found in a young man with HIV. The nucleotide sequence reads as follows: TGTGCCAGTAGTATAGACGGACTAGCGGACTCCTACGAGCAGTACTTC. Translated, this is CASSIDGLADSYEQYF.